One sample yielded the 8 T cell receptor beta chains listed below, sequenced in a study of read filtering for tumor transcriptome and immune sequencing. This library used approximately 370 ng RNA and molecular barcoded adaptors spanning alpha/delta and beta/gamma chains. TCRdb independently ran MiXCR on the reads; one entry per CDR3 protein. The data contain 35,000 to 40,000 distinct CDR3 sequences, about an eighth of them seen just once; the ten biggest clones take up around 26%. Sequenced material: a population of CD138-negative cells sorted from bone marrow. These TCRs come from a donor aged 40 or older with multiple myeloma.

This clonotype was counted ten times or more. This CDR3 reads CASSFTGTRTSGNNEQFF. The CDR3 DNA reads TGTGCCAGCAGCTTTACAGGTACTCGGACTAGCGGGAACAATGAGCAGTTCTTC. The chain employs TRBV7-2 and TRBJ2-1; 12 bases are shared with TRBD2. Per germline, CDR1 SGHTA and CDR2 FQGNSA. This CDR3 spans 18 amino acids. With V trimmed by 3 bases and J by 5 bases, 11 bases remained unmatched.

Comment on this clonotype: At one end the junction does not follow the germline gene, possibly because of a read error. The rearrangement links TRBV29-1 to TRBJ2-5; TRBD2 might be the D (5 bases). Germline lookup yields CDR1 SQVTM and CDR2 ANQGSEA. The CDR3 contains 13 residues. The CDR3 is CRVEPSGEETQYF. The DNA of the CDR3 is TGCAGAGTTGAACCCTCCGGGGAAGAGACCCAGTACTTC.

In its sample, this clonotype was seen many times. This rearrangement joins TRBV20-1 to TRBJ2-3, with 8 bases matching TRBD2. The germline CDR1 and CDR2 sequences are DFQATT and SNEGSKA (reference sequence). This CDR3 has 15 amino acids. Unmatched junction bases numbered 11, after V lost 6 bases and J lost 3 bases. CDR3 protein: CSARRASGRTDTQYF. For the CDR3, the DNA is TGCAGTGCCCGACGGGCTAGCGGGCGGACAGATACGCAGTATTTT.

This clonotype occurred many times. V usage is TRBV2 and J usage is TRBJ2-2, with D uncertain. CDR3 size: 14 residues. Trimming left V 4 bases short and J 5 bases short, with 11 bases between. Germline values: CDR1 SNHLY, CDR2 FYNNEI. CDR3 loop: CASSVDLRTGELFF. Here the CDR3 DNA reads TGTGCCAGCAGTGTTGATCTGAGGACCGGGGAGCTGTTTTTT.

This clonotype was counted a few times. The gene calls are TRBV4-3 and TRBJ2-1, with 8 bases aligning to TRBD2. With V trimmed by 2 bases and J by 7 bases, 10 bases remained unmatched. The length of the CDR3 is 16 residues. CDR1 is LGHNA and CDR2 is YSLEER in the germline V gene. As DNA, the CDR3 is TGCGCCAGCAGCCAAACACCAGCGGGAGCCGCTAATGAGCAGTTCTTC. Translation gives CASSQTPAGAANEQFF.

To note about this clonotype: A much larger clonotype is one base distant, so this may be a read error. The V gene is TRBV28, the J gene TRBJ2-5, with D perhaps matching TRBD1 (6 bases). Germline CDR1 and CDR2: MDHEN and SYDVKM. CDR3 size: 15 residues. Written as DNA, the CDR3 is TGTGCCAGCAGTCCCCCGACAGGCCGCCAAGATACCCAGTACTTC. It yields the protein CASSPPTGRQDTQYF.

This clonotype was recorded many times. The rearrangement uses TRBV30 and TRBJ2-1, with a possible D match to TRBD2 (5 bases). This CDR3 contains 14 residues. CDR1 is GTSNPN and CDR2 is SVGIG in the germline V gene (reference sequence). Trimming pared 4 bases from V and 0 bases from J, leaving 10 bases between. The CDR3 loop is CAWNAGVSYNEQFF. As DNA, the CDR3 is TGTGCCTGGAATGCCGGGGTCTCCTACAATGAGCAGTTCTTC.

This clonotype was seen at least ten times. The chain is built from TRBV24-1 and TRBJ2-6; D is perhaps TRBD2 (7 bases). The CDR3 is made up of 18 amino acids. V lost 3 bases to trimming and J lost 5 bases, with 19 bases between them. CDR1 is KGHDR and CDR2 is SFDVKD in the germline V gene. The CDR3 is CATSDPTGGPQRANVLTF. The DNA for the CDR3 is TGTGCCACCAGTGATCCAACCGGGGGGCCGCAACGGGCCAACGTCCTGACTTTC.